Listed here are 27 T cell receptor beta chains from one sample, sequenced in a study of spatial heterogeneity in lung cancer (dated by TCRdb to between 2018 and 2021). The paper's findings and limits, for the study overall: The tumor nonsynonymous mutation count correlated with the number of expanded alpha and beta TCRs within the tumor.

These receptors lack a known antigen. Explained via the paper, the time point label denotes: sample taken at primary tumor resection. Library preparation used 5' RACE. The sequencer was a NextSeq 500. TCRdb trimmed public reads at Q25 via fastp, called clones via MiXCR and kept in-frame beta chains. Rows are unified per CDR3 protein, each entry keeping the most common DNA and genes. This sample gives 10,000 or so distinct CDR3 sequences in total; over 9.5% of them show up just once. Jointly, the top ten make up roughly 13% of the sample. The source was lung tumor tissue, collected at surgery. These receptors were taken from a female donor with early-stage non-small cell lung cancer.

This clonotype was observed many times. The CDR3 is CASSQGDREDTQYF. The CDR3 DNA follows: TGTGCCAGCAGCCAAGGGGACAGGGAAGATACGCAGTATTTT. This chain links TRBV4-2 with TRBJ2-3, with 9 bases that match TRBD1. V lost 1 base, J lost 5 bases, and 1 base stayed unmatched. Looked up from germline, CDR1 is LGHNA and CDR2 is YNFKEQ. There are 14 residues in the CDR3.

This clonotype is judged medium-sized. DNA for the CDR3: TGTGCCAGCAGCCCAGGACTAGCTCAAGAGACCCAGTACTTC. Translating it yields CASSPGLAQETQYF. V is TRBV7-2 and J is TRBJ2-5, with 8 bases lining up with TRBD2. The germline CDR1 and CDR2 sequences are SGHTA and FQGNSA. V lost 5 bases and J lost 2; bases outside the gene matches: 4. The CDR3 consists of 14 residues.

Many counts were recorded for this clonotype. The genes are TRBV27 and TRBJ1-2; D not certain. CDR3 size: 13 residues. V lost 5 bases and J lost 1, with 8 bases in between. From germline, CDR1 is MNHEY and CDR2 SMNVEV (reference sequence). The CDR3 DNA is TGTGCCAGCAGTCTCAGGAGTAACTATGGCTACACCTTC. It encodes CASSLRSNYGYTF.

Regarding this clonotype: A much larger clone lies a single base off, so this may be a read error. The CDR3 loop is CASSGSGSEASF. The CDR3 coding sequence is TGTGCCAGCAGTGGGAGCGGCTCTGAAGCTTCCTTT. The chain uses TRBV12-3 or TRBV12-4 and TRBJ1-1; D remains unclear. The CDR3 length is 12 residues.

V and J are TRBV5-1 and TRBJ2-1, with 12 bases fitting TRBD2. The V and J ends lost 0 bases and 7 bases, in that order; junction bases with no gene match: 14. The CDR3 contains 19 residues. CDR1 SGHRS and CDR2 YFSETQ come from the germline V gene. The DNA for the CDR3 is TGCGCCAGCAGCTTGGTAGTTCTAGCGGGAGGGGGTACGCGTAATGAGCAGTTCTTC. Translating it yields CASSLVVLAGGGTRNEQFF.

In its sample, this clonotype was seen many times. This chain links TRBV6-1 with TRBJ2-1; D gene uncertain. This CDR3 is built from 15 residues. Trimming stripped 1 base from V and 4 bases from J, with 11 bases between. Looked up from germline, CDR1 is MNHNS and CDR2 is SASEGT. CDR3: CASSEGWDRYNEQFF. In DNA, the CDR3 is TGTGCCAGCAGTGAAGGGTGGGATCGGTACAATGAGCAGTTCTTC.

By sample share, this clonotype is large. V gene TRBV12-3 or TRBV12-4 combines with J gene TRBJ2-1; 8 bases are shared with TRBD1. The CDR3 runs 17 residues. The V segment lost 4 bases and the J segment 9 bases; nucleotides outside the gene matches: 17. CDR3 coding DNA: TGTGCCAGCAGTTCCCGGACAGGGACTTGGTTAATTATTGAGCAGTTCTTC. Protein product: CASSSRTGTWLIIEQFF.

Relative to its sample, this clonotype is medium-sized. V usage is TRBV12-3 or TRBV12-4 and J usage is TRBJ2-2; TRBD1 or TRBD2 may be the D gene (5 bases each). V was clipped by 6 bases and J by 3 bases, with 11 bases between them. The CDR3 is made up of 14 amino acids. The CDR3 loop reads CASRTGTDTGELFF. The CDR3 nucleotides are TGTGCCAGCAGAACCGGGACGGACACCGGGGAGCTGTTTTTT.

The genes are TRBV11-2 and TRBJ2-7, with D perhaps given as TRBD1 or TRBD2 (5 bases each). In germline, CDR1 is SGHAT, CDR2 FQNNGV. This CDR3 has 16 amino acids. V lost 4 bases, J lost 1 base, and 17 bases lay in between. The CDR3 DNA reads TGTGCCAGCAGCTACCGGATGGTGGGACGGTCCTACGAGCAGTACTTC. It yields the protein CASSYRMVGRSYEQYF.

A few counts support this clonotype. The V and J genes are TRBV19 and TRBJ1-2; D is ambiguous. V lost 11 bases, J lost 8 bases, and 12 bases lay in between. The CDR3 consists of 10 residues. Germline assignment: CDR1 LNHDA and CDR2 SQIVND (reference sequence). The DNA for the CDR3 is TGTGCCGTGCGGGATCTCGGCTACACCTTC. Protein product: CAVRDLGYTF.

In this sample, this clonotype turned up many times. This chain joins TRBV18 and TRBJ1-6; D unclear. The CDR3 covers 14 residues. Germline CDR1 and CDR2: KGHSH and LQKENI. Trimming removed 1 base at V and 7 bases at J, with 8 bases between. CDR3 sequence reads: CASSPRSENSPLHF. CDR3 DNA: TGTGCCAGCTCACCACGTTCTGAAAATTCACCCCTCCACTTT.

Relative to its sample, this clonotype is medium-sized. The V call is TRBV20-1, the J call TRBJ2-4, with D perhaps TRBD1 (6 bases). CDR3 length: 16 amino acids. Germline V gives CDR1 DFQATT, CDR2 SNEGSKA (reference sequence). Trimming took off 1 base at V and 1 base at J, with 14 bases between the two ends. The CDR3 loop reads CSARGGPEGAKNIQYF. CDR3 bases: TGCAGTGCTAGAGGGGGGCCCGAAGGGGCCAAAAACATTCAGTACTTC.

This clonotype has at least ten counts. V is TRBV7-9 and J is TRBJ2-5; 9 positions agree with TRBD1. The CDR3 length is 17 residues. With 5 bases clipped from V and 0 bases from J, the junction kept 10 bases outside the gene matches. Germline-derived CDR1 and CDR2 are SEHNR and FQNEAQ (reference sequence). The CDR3 spells CASSRWSGTGYQETQYF. DNA for the CDR3: TGTGCCAGCAGCCGATGGTCCGGGACAGGGTACCAAGAGACCCAGTACTTC.

In its sample, this clonotype is medium-sized. The chain has TRBV7-2 and TRBJ1-5; D is unclear. The V and J ends lost 5 bases and 6 bases respectively, with 17 bases between them. CDR3 length equals 15 residues. Germline lookup yields CDR1 SGHTA and CDR2 FQGNSA. The CDR3 DNA is TGTGCCAGCAGCCCGCTAATCGGGAGTGGTCAGCCCCAGCATTTT. Amino acids: CASSPLIGSGQPQHF.

This clonotype ranks as medium-sized. The V call is TRBV2, the J call TRBJ2-1; no reliable D call. In germline, CDR1 is SNHLY, CDR2 FYNNEI. CDR3 length: 13 amino acids. V was cut by 6 bases and J by 4 bases, with 10 bases left in between. CDR3 residues: CASRSELYNEQFF. The CDR3 DNA follows: TGTGCCAGCAGGTCCGAGCTGTACAATGAGCAGTTCTTC.

This clonotype has at least ten counts. V usage is TRBV29-1 and J usage is TRBJ1-2; a weak D match, TRBD1 (5 bases). The V gene lost 0 bases and the J gene lost 8 bases, with 19 bases spanning the gap. The CDR3 sequence is 15 residues long. Looked up from germline, CDR1 is SQVTM and CDR2 is ANQGSEA. The CDR3 spells CSVEDGGRRAGGYTF. DNA of the CDR3: TGCAGCGTTGAAGATGGGGGACGTCGGGCGGGCGGCTACACCTTC.

This clonotype was counted ten times or more. V gene TRBV28 combines with J gene TRBJ2-7, with TRBD1 matching over 7 bases. This CDR3 region has 18 residues. Trimming took 3 bases from V and 3 from J; bases not matched to a gene: 17. Per germline, CDR1 MDHEN and CDR2 SYDVKM. The CDR3 region has the DNA TGTGCCAGCAGTTTGAGAGGGGGCGGAACCACGAAACTCTACGAGCAGTACTTC. Amino acid sequence: CASSLRGGGTTKLYEQYF.

This clonotype was counted ten times or more. The chain couples TRBV11-2 to TRBJ2-1; TRBD2 aligns across 8 bases. V lost 4 bases and J lost 9; bases outside the gene matches: 20. This CDR3 spans 18 amino acids. Germline assignment: CDR1 SGHAT and CDR2 FQNNGV. Written as DNA, the CDR3 is TGTGCCAGCAGCTCTAGGGCGGGACTAGATGTTAGCCGCGGTGAGCAGTTCTTC. Translating it yields CASSSRAGLDVSRGEQFF.

J is TRBJ1-3 and V is TRBV29-1; 8 positions agree with TRBD1. The CDR3 is 13 residues long. With V trimmed by 5 bases and J by 4 bases, 4 bases remained unmatched. Germline CDR1 reads SQVTM; CDR2 reads ANQGSEA. CDR3 nucleotides: TGCAGCGTTCAGGGGGCGGGAGGAAACACCATATATTTT. Translated: CSVQGAGGNTIYF.

This clonotype was picked up many times. The genes are TRBV30 and TRBJ2-1; D is tentatively TRBD1 or TRBD2 (5 bases each). Germline values: CDR1 GTSNPN, CDR2 SVGIG (reference sequence). The germline V and J ends were trimmed by 5 bases and 4 bases, with 9 bases remaining between them. The CDR3 loop spans 12 amino acids. The CDR3 reads CAWGGTYNEQFF. The CDR3 coding sequence is TGTGCCTGGGGGGGAACTTACAATGAGCAGTTCTTC.

This clonotype was counted only a few times. The chain links TRBV3-1 to TRBJ2-7; D possibly corresponds to TRBD2 (5 bases). CDR3 length: 12 residues. Germline CDR1 and CDR2: LGHDT and YNNKEL (reference sequence). Trimming stripped 5 bases from V and 6 bases from J, with 11 bases between. This chain's CDR3 is CASSAGRREQYF. As DNA, the CDR3 is TGTGCCAGCAGCGCGGGCAGGCGCGAGCAGTACTTC.

This clonotype is medium-sized by share. V gene TRBV5-4 combines with J gene TRBJ1-1; no clear D. The germline V and J ends were trimmed by 0 bases and 0 bases, with 9 bases remaining between them. This CDR3 is built from 15 residues. Germline V gene data show CDR1 as SGHNT and CDR2 as YYREEE (reference sequence). CDR3 sequence reads: CASSLVGQMNTEAFF. Here the CDR3 DNA reads TGTGCCAGCAGCTTGGTGGGTCAAATGAACACTGAAGCTTTCTTT.

This clonotype was observed a handful of times. This chain connects TRBV6-2 or TRBV6-3 to TRBJ2-1; possibly TRBD2 for D (5 bases). Germline V gene data show CDR1 as MNHEY and CDR2 as SVGEGT. The CDR3 is 15 residues long. V was shortened by 0 bases and J by 3 bases, with 9 bases between the two germline ends. CDR3 coding DNA: TGTGCCAGCAGTTACTCTCGTGCGGGCTACAATGAGCAGTTCTTC. Protein product: CASSYSRAGYNEQFF.

This clonotype is termed medium-sized. This chain uses TRBV28 with TRBJ2-5; D is ambiguous. The CDR3 extends over 12 amino acids. Deletions cut 8 bases from V and 0 bases from J, with 7 bases between. Germline CDR1 reads MDHEN; CDR2 reads SYDVKM. The CDR3 loop is CASVGYQETQYF. The CDR3 nucleotides are TGTGCCAGCGTGGGGTACCAAGAGACCCAGTACTTC.

In this sample, this clonotype is medium-sized. The genes are TRBV6-2 or TRBV6-3 and TRBJ2-1; 7 bases align to TRBD1. With 5 bases clipped from V and 4 bases from J, the junction kept 2 bases outside the gene matches. The germline V gene has CDR1 MNHEY and CDR2 SVGEGT. The CDR3 consists of 13 residues. The CDR3 is CASSRDSYNEQFF. The CDR3 DNA sequence: TGTGCCAGCAGTAGGGACAGTTACAATGAGCAGTTCTTC.

This clonotype was seen at least ten times. The gene calls are TRBV6-5 and TRBJ2-5; TRBD1 aligns across 7 bases. The V and J ends lost 5 bases and 7 bases, in that order; junction bases with no gene match: 10. The CDR3 is made up of 14 amino acids. CDR1 and CDR2 from the germline V gene are MNHEY and SVGAGI. The CDR3 bases are TGTGCCAGCAGTCCGGGACAGATCAGAGGGACCCAGTACTTC. Protein sequence: CASSPGQIRGTQYF.

This clonotype was found many times. The chain employs TRBV10-3 and TRBJ1-6, with D possibly matching TRBD1 (6 bases). The CDR3 is made up of 14 amino acids. V lost 6 bases to trimming and J lost 7 bases, with 13 bases between them. Germline V gene sequence: CDR1 ENHRY, CDR2 SYGVKD. The CDR3 is CAISGGARNSPLHF. The DNA for the CDR3 is TGTGCCATCAGCGGGGGGGCGAGGAATTCACCCCTCCACTTT.